This T cell receptor (beta chain) was sequenced in a study of blood T cell repertoires in COVID-19. At the level of the study: Acute-phase and convalescent COVID-19 samples originated in the United States, Italy and Spain.

Trimming shortened V by 8 bases and J by 4 bases, and 14 bases separated the two germline ends. CDR1 is SNHLY, CDR2 FYNNEI, per germline. The CDR3 contains 13 residues. Libraries were prepared by immunoSEQ multiplex PCR; TCRdb keeps only in-frame clonotypes and omits some of them. Of roughly 100,000 clones listed, over 80% were seen once; the top ten hold roughly a sixth. The chain has TRBV2 and TRBJ1-1; D is perhaps TRBD1 (5 bases). This TCR was sampled from a man in his fifties with acute or convalescent COVID-19. The sequenced sample was peripheral blood. CDR3 residues: CASVRDLGTEAFF. CDR3 DNA: TGTGCCAGCGTCAGGGATTTAGGCACTGAAGCTTTCTTT.